This T cell receptor beta chain comes out of a study of T cells in narcolepsy. Per the germline V gene, CDR1 is LGHNA and CDR2 is YNFKEQ. V shed 1 base, J shed 3 bases, and the junction held 0 bases outside the gene matches. The CDR3 contains 14 residues. Clones were read by immunoSEQ multiplex PCR, and TCRdb kept only the in-frame ones, dropping some. The sample yields around 26,000 clones, 55% to 80% seen once. Sequencing used memory (CD45RA-) CD4+ T cells from blood. The source of this sequence is a human donor in good health. V is TRBV4-2 and J is TRBJ2-1; 7 bases line up with TRBD2. The DNA of the CDR3 is TGTGCCAGCAGCCAAGGGACTAGCTACAATGAGCAGTTCTTC. It encodes CASSQGTSYNEQFF.